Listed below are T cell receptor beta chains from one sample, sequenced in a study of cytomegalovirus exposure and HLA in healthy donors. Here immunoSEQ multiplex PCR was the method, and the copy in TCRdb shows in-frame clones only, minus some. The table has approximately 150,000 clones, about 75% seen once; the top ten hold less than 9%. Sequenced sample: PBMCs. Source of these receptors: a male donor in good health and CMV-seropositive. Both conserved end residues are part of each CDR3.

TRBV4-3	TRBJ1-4	CASSRGLLAVNEKLFF
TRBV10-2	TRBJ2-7	CASSEANRGTYEQYF
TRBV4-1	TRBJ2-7	CASSQDTSFYEQYF
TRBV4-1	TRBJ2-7	CASSQDRGALAGGYEQYF
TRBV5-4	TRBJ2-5	CASSLATTLRGGYQETQYF
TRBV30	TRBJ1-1	CAWSVGVWTEAFF
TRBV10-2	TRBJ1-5	CASSESTLGVLAQPQHF
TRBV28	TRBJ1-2	CASSQTGDDYTF
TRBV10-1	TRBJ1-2	CASSEFGPPEVYTF
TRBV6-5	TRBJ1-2	CASSYKGTGLVGYTF
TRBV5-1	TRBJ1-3	CASSLDQRSGNTIYF
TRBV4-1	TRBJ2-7	CASSPGTTSSYEQYF
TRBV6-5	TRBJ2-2	CASRRDSLETGELFF
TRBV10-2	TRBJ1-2	CASSSGLGANYGYTF
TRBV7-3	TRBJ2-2	CASSLAGGSNTGELFF
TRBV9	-	CASSGPVGGELFF
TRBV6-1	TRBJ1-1	CASSEATTGAGVSFF
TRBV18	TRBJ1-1	CASSRDSYMNTEAFF
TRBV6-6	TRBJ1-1	CASKLTAGANTEAFF
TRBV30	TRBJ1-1	CAWRSRGKAFF
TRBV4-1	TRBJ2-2	CASSHAWGAGELFF
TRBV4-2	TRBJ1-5	CASSQGGQPNQPQHF
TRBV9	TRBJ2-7	CASSVGGDEQYF
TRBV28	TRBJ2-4	CATDTQEGAGNIQYF
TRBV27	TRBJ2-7	CASSLYFGQAWEQYF
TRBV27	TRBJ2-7	CASSSQDSPREQYF
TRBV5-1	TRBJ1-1	CASSLGTGNTEAFF
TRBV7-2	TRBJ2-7	CASSPSGGRHEQYF
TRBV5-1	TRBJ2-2	CASSLVSGEAGELFF
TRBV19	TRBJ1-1	CASTSTGLLDEAFF